This T cell receptor (beta chain) was identified in a study of blood T cell repertoires in COVID-19. Study-wide background: T cells, B-cell-depleted T cells, or PBMCs supplied cDNA or gDNA.

Sequenced by immunoSEQ multiplex PCR; TCRdb stores in-frame clones only, minus some. The table shows under 150,000 clones, with 85% to 90% occurring only once. This CDR3 comprises 14 residues. V gave up 2 bases and J gave up 5 bases; unmatched junction bases: 5. Germline loops: CDR1 WNHNN, CDR2 SYGVQD (reference sequence). Sequenced input: peripheral blood. The chain carries TRBV10-1 and TRBJ2-5; 7 nucleotides line up with TRBD2. This sequence was found in a man in his sixties or seventies with active COVID-19. In nucleotides, the CDR3 is TGCGCCAGCAGTGAGGCGGGAGACGGGGAGACCCAGTACTTC. Its translation is CASSEAGDGETQYF.